A single sample gave rise to the 5 T cell receptor beta chains below, sequenced in a study of blood T cell repertoires in COVID-19 (TCRdb year 2020). Library prep was done by the immunoSEQ multiplex PCR assay. In TCRdb, the immuneACCESS table is reduced to in-frame sequences with V and J assigned. These tables do not hold every clone; where another copy was compared, an unresolved V gene accounts for under half, and the others remain unexplained. This sample comprises 200,000 to 250,000 clones, more than 80% of them detected only once. Roughly 3% of the sample is in the top ten clones. Sequenced: peripheral blood. These receptors were taken from a man aged 25-40 years with COVID-19, enrolled during active disease.

The chain joins TRBV7-8 to TRBJ2-3; 10 nucleotides line up with TRBD2. The germline CDR1 and CDR2 sequences are SGHVS and FQNEAQ. V was clipped by 7 bases and J by 0 bases; unmatched bases: 4. This CDR3 spans 15 amino acids. The CDR3 DNA reads TGTGCCAGCAACCGAGCGGGGGGGAGCACAGATACGCAGTATTTT. Encoded protein: CASNRAGGSTDTQYF.

Only one count was recorded for this clone. The chain employs TRBV18 and TRBJ2-1; perhaps TRBD2 as D (6 bases). Trimming took off 3 bases at V and 0 bases at J, with 18 bases between the two ends. The CDR3 is made up of 18 amino acids. Germline CDR1 reads KGHSH; CDR2 reads LQKENI. The CDR3 DNA sequence: TGTGCCAGCTCACCGTCGGTGGCGGGACTGAGCTCCTACAATGAGCAGTTCTTC. This gives the protein CASSPSVAGLSSYNEQFF.

The chain is built from TRBV4-2 and TRBJ2-2, with unresolved D. This CDR3 has 14 amino acids. V was pared by 4 bases and J by 4 bases, with 10 bases between. The germline V gene has CDR1 LGHNA and CDR2 YNFKEQ. This CDR3 is CASSLSRVTGELFF. CDR3 coding DNA: TGTGCCAGCAGCCTCTCCCGTGTCACCGGGGAGCTGTTTTTT.

The V call is TRBV5-6, the J call TRBJ1-2; 7 bases are a match to TRBD1. This CDR3 has 15 amino acids. The V gene end was trimmed by 4 bases and the J gene end by 6 bases; junction bases not matched to a gene: 12. The germline gives CDR1 SGHDT, CDR2 YYEEEE. Here the CDR3 DNA reads TGTGCCAGCAGCACGGGACAGCTACTAAGAGATGGCTACACCTTC. Protein sequence: CASSTGQLLRDGYTF.

The chain carries TRBV5-1 and TRBJ1-1, with D maybe TRBD1 (5 bases). Germline CDR1 SGHRS, CDR2 YFSETQ. The CDR3 totals 13 residues. Trimming removed 9 bases from V and 1 base from J, with 13 bases in between. The CDR3 loop reads CATTLGQNTEAFF. CDR3 bases: TGCGCCACTACCTTGGGGCAGAACACTGAAGCTTTCTTT. Full variable domain (outside the CDR3, taken from reference TRBV5-1 and TRBJ1-1): KAGVTQTPRYLIKTRGQQVTLSCSPISGHRSVSWYQQTPGQGLQFLFEYFSETQRNKGNFPGRFSGRQFSNSRSEMNVSTLELGDSALYLCATTLGQNTEAFFGQGTRLTVV.